The T cell receptor (beta chain) described here comes from a study of blood T cell repertoires in COVID-19. As for the study in general: The United States, Italy and Spain provided the acute and convalescent COVID-19 samples. The cDNA or gDNA used as material had been derived from T cells, B-cell-depleted T cells, or PBMCs.

This table comes from immunoSEQ multiplex PCR, and its TCRdb copy is limited to in-frame clones, with some not included. The repertoire holds around 260,000 clones, with approximately 88% as singletons. Germline trimming cut 3 bases from V and 5 bases from J; bases unmatched to any gene: 3. This CDR3 comprises 14 residues. Germline loops: CDR1 LNHNV, CDR2 YYDKDF (reference sequence). The sample taken for sequencing was peripheral blood. The gene calls are TRBV15 and TRBJ2-5; 10 nucleotides align to TRBD1. This TCR derives from a woman aged 35 to 49 who had recovered from COVID-19. The CDR3 bases are TGTGCCACCAGCAGGGGACAGGGGCTGGAGACCCAGTACTTC. Protein sequence: CATSRGQGLETQYF. The full variable domain, in which reference TRBV15 and TRBJ2-5 provide the parts outside the CDR3, is DAMVIQNPRYQVTQFGKPVTLSCSQTLNHNVMYWYQQKSSQAPKLLFHYYDKDFNNEADTPDNFQSRRPNTSFCFLDIRSPGLGDTAMYLCATSRGQGLETQYFGPGTRLLVL.